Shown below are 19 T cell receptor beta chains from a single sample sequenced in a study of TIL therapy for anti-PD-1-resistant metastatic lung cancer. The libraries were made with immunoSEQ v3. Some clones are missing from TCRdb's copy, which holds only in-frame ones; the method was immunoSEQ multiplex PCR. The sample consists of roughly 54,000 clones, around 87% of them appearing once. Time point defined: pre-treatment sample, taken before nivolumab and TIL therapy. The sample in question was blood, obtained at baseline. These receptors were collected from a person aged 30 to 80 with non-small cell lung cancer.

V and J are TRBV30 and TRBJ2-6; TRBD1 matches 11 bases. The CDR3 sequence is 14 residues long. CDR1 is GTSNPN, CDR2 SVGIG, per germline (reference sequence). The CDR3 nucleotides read TGTGGCGGGACAGGGGGATCTGGGGCCAACGTCCTGACTTTC. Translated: CGGTGGSGANVLTF.

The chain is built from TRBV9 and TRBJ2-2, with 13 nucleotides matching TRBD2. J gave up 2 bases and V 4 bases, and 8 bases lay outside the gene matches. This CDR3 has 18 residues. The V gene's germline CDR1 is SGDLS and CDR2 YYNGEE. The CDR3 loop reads CASSPRTSGSFNTGELFF. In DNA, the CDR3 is TGTGCCAGCAGCCCCCGGACTAGCGGGAGCTTTAACACCGGGGAGCTGTTTTTT.

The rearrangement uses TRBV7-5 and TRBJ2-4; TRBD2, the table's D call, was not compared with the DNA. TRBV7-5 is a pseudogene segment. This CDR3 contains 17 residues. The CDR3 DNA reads TGTGTCAGAAGCCCTTTAAAGCGGGCGATGGCCAAAAACATTCAGTACTTC. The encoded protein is CVRSPLKRAMAKNIQYF.

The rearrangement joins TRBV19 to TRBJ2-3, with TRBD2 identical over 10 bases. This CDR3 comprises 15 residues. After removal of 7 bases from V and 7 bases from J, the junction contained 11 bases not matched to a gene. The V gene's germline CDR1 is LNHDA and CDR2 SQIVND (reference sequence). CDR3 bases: TGTGCCAGTACCCCGAGCGGGGGGGCCGCGAATACGCAGTATTTT. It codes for CASTPSGGAANTQYF. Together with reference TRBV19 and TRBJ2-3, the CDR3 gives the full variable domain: DGGITQSPKYLFRKEGQNVTLSCEQNLNHDAMYWYRQDPGQGLRLIYYSQIVNDFQKGDIAEGYSVSREKKESFPLTVTSAQKNPTAFYLCASTPSGGAANTQYFGPGTRLTVL.

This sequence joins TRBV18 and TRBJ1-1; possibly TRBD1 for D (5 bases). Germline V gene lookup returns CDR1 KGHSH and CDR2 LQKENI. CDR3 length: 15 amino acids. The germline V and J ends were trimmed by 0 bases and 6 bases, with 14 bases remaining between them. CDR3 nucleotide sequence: TGTGCCAGCTCACCACCGTTAGCCGGACAACCTGAAGCTTTCTTT. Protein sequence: CASSPPLAGQPEAFF.

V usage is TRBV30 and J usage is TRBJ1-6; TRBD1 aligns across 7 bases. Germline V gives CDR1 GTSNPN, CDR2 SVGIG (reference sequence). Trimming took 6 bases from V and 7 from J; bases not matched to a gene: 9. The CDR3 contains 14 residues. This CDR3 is CACVRDRTNSPLHF. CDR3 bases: TGTGCCTGCGTGAGGGACAGAACGAATTCACCCCTCCACTTT.

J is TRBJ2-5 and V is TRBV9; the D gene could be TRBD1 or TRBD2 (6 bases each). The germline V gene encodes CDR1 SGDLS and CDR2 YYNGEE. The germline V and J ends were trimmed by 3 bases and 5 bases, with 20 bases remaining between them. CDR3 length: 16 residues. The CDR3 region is CASSGGGGEPYETQYF. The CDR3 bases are TGTGCCAGCAGCGGAGGAGGGGGAGAACCATATGAGACCCAGTACTTC.

CDR3 protein: CASSFLNSGANVLTF. In DNA, the CDR3 is TGTGCCAGCAGCTTTTTGAACTCTGGGGCCAACGTCCTGACTTTC. This chain links TRBV5-5 with TRBJ2-6; no clear D. The germline gives CDR1 SGHKS, CDR2 YYEKEE (reference sequence). The ends were cut back, 2 bases at V and 0 bases at J, with 6 bases in the middle. This CDR3 contains 15 residues.

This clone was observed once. The CDR3 DNA is TGTGCCTGGAGAGAGGTGGGACCTAACTATGGCTACACCTTC. This codes for CAWREVGPNYGYTF. This chain joins TRBV30 and TRBJ1-2; the D gene is possibly TRBD1 (5 bases). The CDR3 spans 14 residues. Deletions cut 3 bases from V and 0 bases from J, with 11 bases between. Germline CDR1 reads GTSNPN; CDR2 reads SVGIG (reference sequence).

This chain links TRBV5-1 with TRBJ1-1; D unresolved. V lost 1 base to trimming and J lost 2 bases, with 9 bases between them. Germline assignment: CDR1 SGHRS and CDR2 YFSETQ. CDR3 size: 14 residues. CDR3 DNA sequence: TGCGCCAGCAGCTTGATGCCGGCTAACACTGAAGCTTTCTTT. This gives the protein CASSLMPANTEAFF.

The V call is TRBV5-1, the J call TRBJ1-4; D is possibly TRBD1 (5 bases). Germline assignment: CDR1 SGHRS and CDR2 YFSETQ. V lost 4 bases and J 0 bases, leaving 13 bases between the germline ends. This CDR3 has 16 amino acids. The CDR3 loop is CASSPGTVATNEKLFF. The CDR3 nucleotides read TGCGCCAGCAGCCCGGGGACGGTTGCAACTAATGAAAAACTGTTTTTT.

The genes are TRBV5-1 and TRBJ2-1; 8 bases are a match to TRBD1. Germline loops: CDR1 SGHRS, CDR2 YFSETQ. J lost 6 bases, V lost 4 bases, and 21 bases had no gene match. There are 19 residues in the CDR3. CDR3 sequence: CASSHRDRRNLPRGNEQFF. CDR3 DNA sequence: TGCGCCAGCAGCCACCGGGACAGGCGAAACTTACCGCGGGGCAATGAGCAGTTCTTC.

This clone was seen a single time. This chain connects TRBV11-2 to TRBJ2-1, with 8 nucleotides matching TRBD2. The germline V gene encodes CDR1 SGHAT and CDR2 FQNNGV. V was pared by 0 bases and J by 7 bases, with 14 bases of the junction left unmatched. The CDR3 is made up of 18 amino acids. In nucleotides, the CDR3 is TGTGCCAGCAGCTTAGATCTAGTCGCCTTCGGCGGGGGGAATGAGCAGTTCTTC. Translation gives CASSLDLVAFGGGNEQFF.

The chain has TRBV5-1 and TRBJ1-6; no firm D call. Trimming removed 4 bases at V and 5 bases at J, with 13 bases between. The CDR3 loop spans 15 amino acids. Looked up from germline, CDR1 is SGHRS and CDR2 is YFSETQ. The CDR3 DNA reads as TGCGCCAGCAGCAGAAAGACGGGCGATAATTCACCCCTCCACTTT. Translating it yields CASSRKTGDNSPLHF.

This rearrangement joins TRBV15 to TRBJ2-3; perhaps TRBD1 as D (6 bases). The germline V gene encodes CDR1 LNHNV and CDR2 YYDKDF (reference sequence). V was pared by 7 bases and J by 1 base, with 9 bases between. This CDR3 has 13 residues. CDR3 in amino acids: CATMAGGTDTQYF. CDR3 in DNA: TGTGCCACCATGGCAGGGGGCACAGATACGCAGTATTTT.

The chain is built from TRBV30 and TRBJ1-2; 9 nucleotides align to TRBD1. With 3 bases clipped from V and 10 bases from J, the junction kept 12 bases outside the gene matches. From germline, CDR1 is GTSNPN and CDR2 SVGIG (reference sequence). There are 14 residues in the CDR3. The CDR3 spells CAWSLTGTGSFYTF. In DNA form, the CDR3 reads TGTGCCTGGAGCCTCACCGGGACAGGGTCATTCTACACCTTC.

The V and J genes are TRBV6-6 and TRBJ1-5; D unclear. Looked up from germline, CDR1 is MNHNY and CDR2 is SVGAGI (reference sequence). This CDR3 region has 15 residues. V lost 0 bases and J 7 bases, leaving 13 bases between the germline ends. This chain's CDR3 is CASSYSVMVGQPQHF. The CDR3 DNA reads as TGTGCCAGCAGTTACTCTGTTATGGTGGGGCAGCCCCAGCATTTT.

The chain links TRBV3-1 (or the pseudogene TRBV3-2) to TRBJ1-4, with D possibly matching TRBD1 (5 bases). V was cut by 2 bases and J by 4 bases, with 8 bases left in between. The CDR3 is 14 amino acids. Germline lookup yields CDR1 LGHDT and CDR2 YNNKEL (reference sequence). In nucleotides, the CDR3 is TGTGCCAGCAGCCAACGACAGCTTAATGAAAAACTGTTTTTT. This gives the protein CASSQRQLNEKLFF.

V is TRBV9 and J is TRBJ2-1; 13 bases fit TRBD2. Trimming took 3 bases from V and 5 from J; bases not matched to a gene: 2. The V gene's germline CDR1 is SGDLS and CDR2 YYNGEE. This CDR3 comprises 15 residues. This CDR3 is CASSETSGRDNEQFF. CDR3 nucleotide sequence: TGTGCCAGCAGCGAAACTAGCGGGAGGGACAATGAGCAGTTCTTC.